This T cell receptor (beta chain) was sequenced during a study of blood T cell repertoires in COVID-19. The CDR3 covers 13 residues. Trimming took off 2 bases at V and 2 bases at J, with 4 bases between the two ends. Germline CDR1 MNHEY, CDR2 SVGEGT. In the study's own analysis: From reference gene primer amplification, estimates of nucleated cell counts were derived. TCRdb's table, derived via immunoSEQ multiplex PCR, lists solely in-frame clones and lacks some. The V and J calls and clone size were taken over from that table, and D and trimming were inferred from the DNA. The sample lists over 90,000 clones; over 85% were seen once.

This clonotype was obtained from a woman between 45 and 65 years old with COVID-19, enrolled during active disease. The rearrangement links TRBV6-2 or TRBV6-3 to TRBJ1-5; D ambiguous. Sequenced: peripheral blood. The DNA for the CDR3 is TGTGCCAGCAGTTACACAGGCAATCAGCCCCAGCATTTT. This encodes CASSYTGNQPQHF.